The 23 T cell receptor beta chains below all came from one sample that was sequenced in a study of CD8 T cells in ankylosing spondylitis. TCRdb used MiXCR to reprocess the 5' RACE reads, holding one entry per CDR3 protein. The sample records about 240,000 distinct CDR3 sequences, 8% to 10% being singletons. The sequenced sample was blood, either unsorted or a sorted T cell fraction (not recorded which). These receptors all stem from a female donor with ankylosing spondylitis or in good health (not recorded which).

This clonotype showed up many times. This CDR3 reads CASSLRTRATDGYTF. The CDR3 DNA reads TGTGCCAGCAGCCTGCGGACCAGGGCCACTGATGGCTACACCTTC. V is TRBV5-6 and J is TRBJ1-2; a weak D match, TRBD1 (5 bases). The CDR3 covers 15 residues. In germline, CDR1 is SGHDT, CDR2 YYEEEE. The ends were cut back, 4 bases at V and 6 bases at J, with 19 bases in the middle.

This clonotype was counted at least ten times. The rearrangement links TRBV4-3 to TRBJ2-5; TRBD1 might be the D (5 bases). The CDR3 is 15 amino acids. The germline gives CDR1 LGHNA, CDR2 YSLEER. Trimming stripped 1 base from V and 4 bases from J, with 13 bases between. CDR3 sequence reads: CASSQAPDNRETQYF. Written as DNA, the CDR3 is TGCGCCAGCAGCCAAGCTCCGGACAACAGAGAGACCCAGTACTTC.

A remark on this clonotype: Compared with germline, one end of the junction differs, possibly owing to a read error. This chain uses TRBV12-3 or TRBV12-4 with TRBJ2-5, with a possible D match to TRBD2 (5 bases). This CDR3 spans 13 amino acids. The CDR3 loop is CAGSLGGAATQYF. In nucleotides, the CDR3 is TGTGCCGGCAGTTTAGGAGGAGCGGCGACCCAGTACTTC.

The sample holds many counts of this clonotype. The rearrangement uses TRBV20-1 and TRBJ1-4; no firm D call. V dropped 0 bases and J dropped 7 bases, with 12 bases sitting between them. The CDR3 has 14 amino acids. Looked up from germline, CDR1 is DFQATT and CDR2 is SNEGSKA (reference sequence). The CDR3 here is CSARDPGRREKLFF. The CDR3 nucleotides read TGCAGTGCTAGAGACCCCGGGCGGCGTGAAAAACTGTTTTTT.

This clonotype was detected ten times or more. CDR3 region: CASSLASHNQPQHF. The DNA of the CDR3 is TGTGCCAGCAGCTTAGCGTCCCACAATCAGCCCCAGCATTTT. J is TRBJ1-5 and V is TRBV7-2, with D uncertain. The germline V and J ends were trimmed by 0 bases and 3 bases, with 6 bases remaining between them. CDR1 and CDR2 (germline): SGHTA, FQGNSA. The CDR3 totals 14 residues.

In nucleotides, the CDR3 is TGTGCCAGCAGCCGGGGGCTAGCGGGAGGGTTCTTTGAGCAGTTCTTC. Translation gives CASSRGLAGGFFEQFF. The V gene is TRBV5-8, the J gene TRBJ2-1; TRBD2 matches at 12 bases. This CDR3 spans 16 amino acids. Trimming removed 4 bases from V and 9 bases from J; junction bases left unmatched: 11. Per the germline V gene, CDR1 is SGHTS and CDR2 is YDEGEE.

This clonotype was seen ten or more times. The chain links TRBV7-8 to TRBJ2-1; no definite D call. The CDR3 covers 13 residues. V was trimmed by 5 bases and J by 10 bases, leaving 15 bases between them. The germline V gene has CDR1 SGHVS and CDR2 FQNEAQ. The CDR3 spells CASSPPPAAEQFF. The CDR3 nucleotides are TGTGCCAGCAGCCCACCCCCAGCCGCCGAGCAGTTCTTC.

This clonotype was seen at least ten times. This chain joins TRBV6-1 and TRBJ2-1; 12 nucleotides match TRBD2. Germline V lookup: CDR1 MNHNS, CDR2 SASEGT. The length of the CDR3 is 16 residues. Germline trimming cut 2 bases from V and 4 bases from J; bases unmatched to any gene: 3. The CDR3 is CASSELGTSGYNEQFF. The CDR3 nucleotides read TGTGCCAGCAGTGAATTGGGGACTAGCGGGTACAATGAGCAGTTCTTC.

Many counts were recorded for this clonotype. V is TRBV2 and J is TRBJ2-7; tentative D call: TRBD2 (5 bases). The CDR3 runs 14 residues. V was trimmed by 6 bases and J by 4 bases, leaving 16 bases between them. Germline assignment: CDR1 SNHLY and CDR2 FYNNEI. The CDR3 sequence is CASRATSPGYEQYF. The DNA for the CDR3 is TGTGCCAGCAGGGCAACTAGTCCGGGTTACGAGCAGTACTTC.

As to this clonotype: One junction end disagrees with the germline gene, perhaps due to a read error. V is TRBV7-4 and J is TRBJ2-7; the D gene is possibly TRBD1 (5 bases). Germline-derived CDR1 and CDR2 are SGHVT and SQSDAQ. This CDR3 has 15 amino acids. The CDR3 DNA sequence: TGTGCCAGCAGCTTAGCAGGGCTCCAGGGAAACGAGCAGAACTTC. Residues: CASSLAGLQGNEQNF.

This clonotype was picked up many times. The chain combines TRBV10-3 with TRBJ1-3; D gene unclear. V dropped 2 bases and J dropped 0 bases, with 8 bases sitting between them. This CDR3 spans 15 amino acids. The V gene's germline CDR1 is ENHRY and CDR2 SYGVKD. CDR3 DNA sequence: TGTGCCATCAGTGAGAGAGGGAACTCTGGAAACACCATATATTTT. As protein: CAISERGNSGNTIYF.

This clonotype was found many times. This chain links TRBV7-6 with TRBJ2-3; tentatively, D is TRBD1 (7 bases). The CDR3 loop spans 16 amino acids. The germline CDR1 and CDR2 sequences are SGHVS and FNYEAQ. V lost 4 bases, J lost 3 bases, and 17 bases lay in between. CDR3 in amino acids: CASSSPTGRRTDTQYF. DNA for the CDR3: TGTGCCAGCAGCTCCCCGACAGGGAGGCGTACAGATACGCAGTATTTT.

This clonotype has at least ten counts. J is TRBJ1-5 and V is TRBV3-1, with D perhaps matching TRBD1 (5 bases). The V end lost 1 base, the J end lost 4 bases, and 8 bases lay between the germline ends. The germline V gene has CDR1 LGHDT and CDR2 YNNKEL (reference sequence). The CDR3 spans 14 residues. CDR3 protein: CASSQVRGNQPQHF. In DNA, the CDR3 is TGTGCCAGCAGCCAAGTAAGGGGTAATCAGCCCCAGCATTTT.

This clonotype was recorded many times. This chain joins TRBV9 and TRBJ2-2; 7 bases map to TRBD2. Trimming cost V 0 bases and J 1 base; bases outside gene matches: 6. Germline CDR1 reads SGDLS; CDR2 reads YYNGEE. This CDR3 has 17 residues. DNA of the CDR3: TGTGCCAGCAGCGTAGGGGATAGCGGGCTGAACACCGGGGAGCTGTTTTTT. This translates into CASSVGDSGLNTGELFF.

This clonotype was picked up many times. The chain uses TRBV2 and TRBJ2-5; 9 bases agree with TRBD1. The V gene end was trimmed by 7 bases and the J gene end by 4 bases; junction bases not matched to a gene: 7. This CDR3 has 14 residues. CDR1 is SNHLY, CDR2 FYNNEI, per germline. DNA of the CDR3: TGTGCCAGCACAAACCTACAGGGGGCAGAGACCCAGTACTTC. Translating it yields CASTNLQGAETQYF.

Concerning this clonotype itself: Given a much more abundant clone one base away, this may be a read error. The V call is TRBV6-5, the J call TRBJ1-6; no clear D gene. The CDR3 spans 12 residues. CDR1 and CDR2 (germline): MNHEY, SVGAGI. The CDR3 nucleotides read TGTGTCAGCAGTTTTGCAGCTTCACCCCTCCACTTT. Translated: CVSSFAASPLHF.

At least ten counts were recorded for this clonotype. The chain combines TRBV27 with TRBJ2-7; TRBD1 might be the D (6 bases). From germline, CDR1 is MNHEY and CDR2 SMNVEV (reference sequence). V was cut by 4 bases and J by 4 bases, with 11 bases left in between. The CDR3 runs 13 residues. Written as DNA, the CDR3 is TGTGCCAGCAGTTGGGGACACCCTTACGAGCAGTACTTC. It encodes CASSWGHPYEQYF.

Many counts were recorded for this clonotype. The CDR3 bases are TGTGCCAGCAGCCCGGGGACCCAGCAGTACTTC. As protein: CASSPGTQQYF. The V call is TRBV4-2, the J call TRBJ2-7; D possibly matches TRBD1 or TRBD2 (5 bases each). Germline V gene lookup returns CDR1 LGHNA and CDR2 YNFKEQ. Trimming pared 4 bases from V and 8 bases from J, leaving 9 bases between. The CDR3 is 11 residues long.

This clonotype was seen ten or more times. V gene TRBV12-3 or TRBV12-4 combines with J gene TRBJ2-6; D uncertain. This CDR3 is 16 amino acids long. V was trimmed by 0 bases and J by 0 bases, leaving 6 bases between them. CDR3 residues: CASSLATYSGANVLTF. Written as DNA, the CDR3 is TGTGCCAGCAGTTTAGCCACCTACTCTGGGGCCAACGTCCTGACTTTC.

This clonotype was counted only a few times. J is TRBJ2-1 and V is TRBV7-2, with 7 positions matching TRBD2. From germline, CDR1 is SGHTA and CDR2 FQGNSA. The CDR3 covers 13 residues. J lost 10 bases, V lost 8 bases, and 11 bases had no gene match. CDR3 protein: CASSSGGVGEQFF. For the CDR3, the DNA is TGTGCCAGCTCCTCGGGGGGTGTGGGCGAGCAGTTCTTC.

This clonotype was detected ten times or more. The chain couples TRBV29-1 to TRBJ2-3; D is unclear. The V end lost 3 bases, the J end lost 6 bases, and 1 base lay between the germline ends. Germline lookup yields CDR1 SQVTM and CDR2 ANQGSEA. The CDR3 runs to 9 residues. The CDR3 DNA follows: TGCAGCGTTGAGGATACGCAGTATTTT. It specifies CSVEDTQYF.

Of note for this clonotype: A read error is possible here, since a much larger clone lies one base away. The CDR3 ends on some other residue instead of the conserved phenylalanine or tryptophan, so this is likely a read error. This chain joins TRBV10-3 and TRBJ2-3; TRBD2 aligns across 10 bases. The CDR3 extends over 15 amino acids. Germline CDR1 and CDR2: ENHRY and SYGVKD. Unmatched junction bases numbered 8, after V lost 7 bases and J lost 4 bases. CDR3 sequence: CAIKGLAGVADTQYY. The DNA for the CDR3 is TGTGCCATCAAAGGCCTAGCGGGAGTGGCAGATACGCAGTATTAT.

This clonotype was counted ten times or more. The J gene is TRBJ2-3, the V gene TRBV5-8; 7 bases map to TRBD1. Per germline, CDR1 SGHTS and CDR2 YDEGEE. This CDR3 comprises 15 residues. The J segment lost 0 bases and the V segment lost 4 bases, leaving 5 bases of the junction unmatched. The DNA for the CDR3 is TGTGCCAGCAGCATGGGACAGTCTAGCACAGATACGCAGTATTTT. This codes for CASSMGQSSTDTQYF.